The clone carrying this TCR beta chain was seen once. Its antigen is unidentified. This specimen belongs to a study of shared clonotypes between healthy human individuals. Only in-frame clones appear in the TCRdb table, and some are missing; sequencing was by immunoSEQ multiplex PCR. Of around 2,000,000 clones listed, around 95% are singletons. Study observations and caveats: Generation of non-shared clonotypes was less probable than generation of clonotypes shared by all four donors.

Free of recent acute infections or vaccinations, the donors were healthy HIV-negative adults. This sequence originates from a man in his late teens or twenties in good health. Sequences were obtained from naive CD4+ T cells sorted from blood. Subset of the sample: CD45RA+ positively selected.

DNA for the CDR3: TGCAGCGTTTTGAGGGGGACAGGGGGTTCCAACGTCCTGACTTTC. Its protein is CSVLRGTGGSNVLTF. The J gene is TRBJ2-6, the V gene TRBV29-1, with 11 positions matching TRBD1. The CDR3 length is 15 residues. V was clipped by 5 bases and J by 8 bases; unmatched bases: 8. Germline-derived CDR1 and CDR2 are SQVTM and ANQGSEA.